The rows below give T cell receptor beta chains drawn from one sample of a study of T-cell memory formation after mild COVID-19. TCRdb analysed the 5' RACE reads with MiXCR anew, one entry per CDR3 protein. This repertoire shows around 260,000 distinct CDR3 sequences, around 16% found once; its top ten account for around a fifth. Material: PBMCs or a T cell subset sorted from them (not recorded which). The receptors here all came from a man aged 18-30 years who had mild COVID-19 (a few samples of this study predate the infection). Cell type and time point are not known. Each CDR3 is given with its conserved first and last residue. The D gene is left open where the match is weak. The size of a clone is reported for some rows only, either as once, few or many, or as a class for expanded clones.

few	TRBV5-4	TRBJ1-2	-	16	CASSLERDRHNYGYTF	TGTGCCAGCAGCTTGGAGCGGGACCGCCATAACTATGGCTACACCTTC
-	TRBV12-3/TRBV12-4	TRBJ2-7	TRBD1	14	CASSTARGLGEQYF	TGTGCCAGCAGTACGGCCAGGGGGCTGGGGGAGCAGTACTTC
few	TRBV5-1	TRBJ2-2	-	16	CASSFFGVTNTGELFF	TGCGCCAGCAGTTTTTTCGGAGTTACGAACACCGGGGAGCTGTTTTTT
few	TRBV18	TRBJ2-1	-	12	CASSPPGHEQFF	TGTGCCAGCTCACCACCAGGGCATGAGCAGTTCTTC
-	TRBV9	TRBJ2-2	TRBD1	13	CASGQGVSGELFF	TGTGCCAGCGGACAGGGGGTTTCCGGGGAGCTGTTTTTT
-	TRBV7-2	TRBJ2-3	-	13	CASSPLRTDTQYF	TGTGCCAGCAGCCCCTTGAGGACCGATACGCAGTATTTT
few	TRBV9	TRBJ2-2	TRBD1	17	CASSVQAGTGNTGELFF	TGTGCCAGCAGCGTTCAGGCCGGGACAGGGAACACCGGGGAGCTGTTTTTT
-	TRBV10-3	TRBJ2-1	TRBD1	13	CAISGTGDNEQFF	TGTGCCATCAGTGGGACAGGGGACAATGAGCAGTTCTTC
few	TRBV9	TRBJ2-7	-	12	CASSSDPYEQYF	TGTGCCAGCAGCTCCGATCCCTACGAGCAGTACTTC
-	TRBV24-1	TRBJ2-1	TRBD2	18	CATSDPGLAGGFYNEQFF	TGTGCCACCAGTGATCCTGGGTTAGCGGGGGGCTTTTACAATGAGCAGTTCTTC
few	TRBV2	TRBJ2-1	-	12	CASSGQGNEQFF	TGTGCCAGCAGTGGCCAGGGCAATGAGCAGTTCTTC
-	TRBV7-3	TRBJ2-5	-	14	CASSLSGNQETQYF	TGTGCCAGCAGTCTTAGCGGTAACCAAGAGACCCAGTACTTC
-	TRBV6-6	TRBJ1-2	-	15	CASSYSRGEASGYTF	TGTGCCAGCAGTTACTCGAGGGGAGAGGCGTCTGGCTACACCTTC
few	TRBV7-9	TRBJ2-6	-	17	CASTKTPLAPGANVLTF	TGTGCCAGCACCAAAACCCCCCTGGCGCCTGGGGCCAACGTCCTGACTTTC
-	TRBV6-2/TRBV6-3	TRBJ1-1	TRBD1	14	CASTRGNRGTEAFF	TGTGCCAGCACCAGGGGGAACAGGGGCACTGAAGCTTTCTTT
few	TRBV28	TRBJ2-5	-	12	CASQGYQETQYF	TGTGCCAGTCAGGGGTACCAAGAGACCCAGTACTTC
few	TRBV7-2	TRBJ2-5	TRBD2	14	CASSLLAMDETQYF	TGTGCCAGCAGCCTACTAGCGATGGATGAGACCCAGTACTTC
-	TRBV11-2	TRBJ1-1	-	16	CASSGRASTDSTEAFF	TGTGCCAGCAGCGGGCGGGCATCTACGGATAGCACTGAAGCTTTCTTT
many	TRBV5-1	TRBJ1-1	-	13	CASSFQGDTEAFF	TGCGCCAGCAGCTTCCAGGGAGACACTGAAGCTTTCTTT
many	TRBV20-1	TRBJ2-3	-	12	CSAASGSDTQYF	TGCAGTGCCGCATCCGGTTCAGATACGCAGTATTTT
few	TRBV27	TRBJ2-1	-	12	CASRTRDIGEFF	TGTGCCAGCAGGACCAGGGACATCGGGGAGTTCTTC
-	TRBV5-1	TRBJ2-1	-	15	CASSLAGKRYNEQFF	TGCGCCAGCAGCCTGGCGGGGAAGCGGTACAATGAGCAGTTCTTC
few	TRBV18	TRBJ1-2	TRBD1	15	CASSPRTGTNYGYTF	TGTGCCAGCTCACCTCGGACAGGGACAAACTATGGCTACACCTTC
-	TRBV29-1	TRBJ1-1	-	11	CSPQQNTEAFF	TGCAGCCCTCAACAGAACACTGAAGCTTTCTTT
few	TRBV7-8	TRBJ1-2	-	19	CASSPYWGRQTPVNYGYTF	TGTGCCAGCAGCCCCTATTGGGGGAGACAGACCCCTGTAAACTATGGCTACACCTTC
-	TRBV5-5	TRBJ2-7	-	14	CASSFGLFSYEQYF	TGTGCCAGCAGCTTTGGGCTATTCTCCTACGAGCAGTACTTC
few	TRBV2	TRBJ2-2	TRBD1	17	CASSEPRDRLNTGELFF	TGTGCCAGCAGTGAACCCCGGGACAGACTGAACACCGGGGAGCTGTTTTTT
few	TRBV12-3/TRBV12-4	TRBJ1-1	-	13	CASSLGRSTEAFF	TGTGCCAGCAGTTTAGGCAGGAGTACTGAAGCTTTCTTT
many	TRBV24-1	TRBJ2-3	-	14	CATSGGEHTDTQYF	TGTGCCACCAGTGGAGGGGAGCACACAGATACGCAGTATTTT
-	TRBV20-1	TRBJ1-2	TRBD1	13	CSAAQGALYGYTF	TGCAGTGCCGCACAGGGGGCCCTCTATGGCTACACCTTC
few	TRBV20-1	TRBJ2-3	TRBD1	15	CSVPTGTGATDTQYF	TGCAGTGTCCCAACCGGGACAGGCGCCACAGATACGCAGTATTTT
-	TRBV7-2	TRBJ2-2	TRBD2	15	CASSSVTSGYRELFF	TGTGCCAGCAGCTCCGTGACTAGCGGGTACCGGGAGCTGTTTTTT
-	TRBV7-3	TRBJ2-1	-	15	CASSLTRSSYNEQFF	TGTGCCAGCAGCTTAACCCGTAGCAGCTACAATGAGCAGTTCTTC